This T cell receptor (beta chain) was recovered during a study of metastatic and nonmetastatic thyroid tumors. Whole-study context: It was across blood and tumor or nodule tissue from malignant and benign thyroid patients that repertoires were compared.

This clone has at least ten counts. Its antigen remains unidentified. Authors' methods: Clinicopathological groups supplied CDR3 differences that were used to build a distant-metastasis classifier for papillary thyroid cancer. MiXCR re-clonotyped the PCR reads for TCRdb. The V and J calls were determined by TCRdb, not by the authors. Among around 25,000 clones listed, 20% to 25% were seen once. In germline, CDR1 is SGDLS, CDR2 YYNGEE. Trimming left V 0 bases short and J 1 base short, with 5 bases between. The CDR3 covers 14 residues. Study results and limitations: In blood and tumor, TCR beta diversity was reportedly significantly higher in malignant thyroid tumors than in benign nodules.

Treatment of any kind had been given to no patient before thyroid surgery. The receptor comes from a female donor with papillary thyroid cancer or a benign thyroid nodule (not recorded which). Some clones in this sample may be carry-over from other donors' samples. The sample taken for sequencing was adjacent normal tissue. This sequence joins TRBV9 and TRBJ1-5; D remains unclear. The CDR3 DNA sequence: TGTGCCAGCAGCGTAGAAGGAAGCAATCAGCCCCAGCATTTT. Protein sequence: CASSVEGSNQPQHF.